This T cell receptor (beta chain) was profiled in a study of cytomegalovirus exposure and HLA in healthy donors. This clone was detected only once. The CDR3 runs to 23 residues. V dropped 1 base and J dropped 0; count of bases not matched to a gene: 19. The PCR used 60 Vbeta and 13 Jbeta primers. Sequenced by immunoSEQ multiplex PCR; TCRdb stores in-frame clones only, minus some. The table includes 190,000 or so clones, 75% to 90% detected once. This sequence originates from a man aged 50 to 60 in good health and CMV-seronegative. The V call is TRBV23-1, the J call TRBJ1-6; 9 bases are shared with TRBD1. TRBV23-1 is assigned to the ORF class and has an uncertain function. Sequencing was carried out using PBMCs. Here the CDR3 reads CASSQFPCSGTGTSFSYNSPLHF. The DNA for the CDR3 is TGCGCCAGCAGTCAATTCCCCTGTTCCGGGACAGGGACCTCCTTCTCCTATAATTCACCCCTCCACTTT.